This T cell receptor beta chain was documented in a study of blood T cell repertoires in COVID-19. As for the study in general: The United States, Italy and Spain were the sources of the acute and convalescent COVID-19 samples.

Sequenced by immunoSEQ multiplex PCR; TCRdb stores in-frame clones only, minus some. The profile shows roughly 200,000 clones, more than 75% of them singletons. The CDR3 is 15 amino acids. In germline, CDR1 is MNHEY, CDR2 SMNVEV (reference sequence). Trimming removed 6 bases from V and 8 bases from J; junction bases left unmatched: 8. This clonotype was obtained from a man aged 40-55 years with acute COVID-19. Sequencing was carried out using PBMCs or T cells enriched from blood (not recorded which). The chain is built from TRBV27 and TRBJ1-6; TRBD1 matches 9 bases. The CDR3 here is CASRGGQGIYSPLHF. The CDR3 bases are TGTGCCAGCAGGGGCGGACAGGGGATATATTCACCCCTCCACTTT.